This TCR beta chain was sequenced for a study of T cell responses to AZD1222 COVID-19 vaccine. Study outcomes and limitations: Seropositive status at baseline applied to only 6 or 7 AZD1222 recipients. Donors were largely white British and mainly female; clonal diversity was possibly underestimated. Regions 160-218 and 743-854 held dominance among vaccine-associated CD4 TCRs, which spanned spike. The study reported that nearly half of spike-specific TCRs target unmutated variant regions.

Here immunoSEQ multiplex PCR was the method, and the copy in TCRdb shows in-frame clones only, minus some. Recorded here are about 140,000 clones; the top ten clones represent 2.2%. Losses at the gene ends were 3 bases for V and 4 bases for J; bases not matched to a gene: 9. The length of the CDR3 is 16 residues. In germline, CDR1 is SGHRS, CDR2 YFSETQ. As for this clone: What it recognizes is unknown.

Sequencing was performed on peripheral blood. This TCR was sampled from an adult in good health. This chain links TRBV5-1 with TRBJ2-2; 7 bases map to TRBD1. The CDR3 here is CASSSTGVGSTGELFF. In DNA form, the CDR3 reads TGCGCCAGCAGCTCAACAGGGGTTGGGAGCACCGGGGAGCTGTTTTTT.